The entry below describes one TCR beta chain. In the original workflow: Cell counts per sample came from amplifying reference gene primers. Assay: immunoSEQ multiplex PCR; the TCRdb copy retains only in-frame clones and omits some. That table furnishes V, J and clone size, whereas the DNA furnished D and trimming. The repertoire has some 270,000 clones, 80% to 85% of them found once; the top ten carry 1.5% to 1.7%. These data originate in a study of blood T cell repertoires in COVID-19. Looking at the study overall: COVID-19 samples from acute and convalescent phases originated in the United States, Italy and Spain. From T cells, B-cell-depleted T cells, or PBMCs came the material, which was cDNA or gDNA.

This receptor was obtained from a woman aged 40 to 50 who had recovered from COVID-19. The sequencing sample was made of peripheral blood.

CDR3 residues: CASSYGASTVEQFF. The CDR3 DNA is TGTGCCAGCAGTTACGGGGCTAGTACAGTTGAGCAGTTCTTC. The J gene is TRBJ2-1, the V gene TRBV6-2 or TRBV6-3, with D maybe TRBD1 (5 bases). The CDR3 totals 14 residues. Germline lookup yields CDR1 MNHEY and CDR2 SVGEGT. Trimming pared 2 bases from V and 9 bases from J, leaving 14 bases between.